One and the same sample provided the 16 T cell receptor beta chains below, sequenced in a study of T cells in Graves' hyperthyroidism and ophthalmopathy (dated by TCRdb to the late 2010s). The library was prepared using multiplex PCR. Reads for this sample came from an Illumina HiSeq 2000. TCR beta CDR3 regions were amplified from RNA transcripts. For the first round of RT-PCR on the TCR CDR3, the HTBI primer set was used together with the Qiagen OneStep RT-PCR kit. In TCRdb, the public reads were trimmed at Q25 with fastp and aligned with MiXCR, with productive beta chains retained. Rows are unified per CDR3 protein, each entry keeping the most common DNA and genes. A total of fewer than 700,000 distinct CDR3 sequences appear in this sample, roughly 18% of them only once. 15% to 20% of the sample lies in the top ten. Sequenced: blood. These receptors came from a woman aged 18-35 years with Graves' ophthalmopathy.

The CDR3 DNA is TGTGCCACCTCGAGGCAGCATACGCAGTATTTT. As protein: CATSRQHTQYF. The J gene is TRBJ2-3, the V gene TRBV25-1; no clear D gene. Germline loops: CDR1 MGHDK, CDR2 SYGVNS. The V end lost 10 bases, the J end lost 7 bases, and 12 bases lay between the germline ends. The CDR3 has 11 residues.

For this clonotype: One junction end does not reproduce the germline sequence, and a read error may be involved. The chain has TRBV7-7 and TRBJ2-2; 9 bases are shared with TRBD1. The CDR3 length is 15 residues. The germline V gene has CDR1 SSHAT and CDR2 FNYEAQ (reference sequence). DNA of the CDR3: TGTGCTAGCAGCTTAAGGGGACAGGGCACCGGGGAGCTGTTTTTT. Translating gives CASSLRGQGTGELFF. Based on the CDR3 plus reference TRBV7-7 and TRBJ2-2, the full variable domain is GAGVSQSPRYKVTKRGQDVTLRCDPISSHATLYWYQQALGQGPEFLTYFNYEAQPDKSGLPSDRFSAERPEGSISTLTIQRTEQRDSAMYRCASSLRGQGTGELFFGEGSRLTVL.

This clonotype was detected only a few times. This chain links TRBV6-1 with TRBJ1-5; 8 bases match TRBD1. The CDR3 runs to 15 residues. V gave up 6 bases and J gave up 1 base; unmatched junction bases: 5. Germline CDR1 and CDR2: MNHNS and SASEGT. The CDR3 DNA reads as TGTGCCAGCAGACCCGACAGGGGAAGCAATCAGCCCCAGCATTTT. This translates into CASRPDRGSNQPQHF.

This sequence joins TRBV28 and TRBJ2-4, with D uncertain. V lost 5 bases, J lost 6 bases, and 14 bases lay in between. Germline values: CDR1 MDHEN, CDR2 SYDVKM. The CDR3 consists of 14 residues. In nucleotides, the CDR3 is TGTGCCAGCAGTCGGTTGCCAGGCCTAAACATTCAGTACTTC. It codes for CASSRLPGLNIQYF.

This clonotype was found many times. The chain uses TRBV3-1 and TRBJ1-3, with D tentatively TRBD1 (6 bases). Deletions cut 6 bases from V and 4 bases from J, with 22 bases between. This CDR3 spans 17 amino acids. Germline lookup yields CDR1 LGHDT and CDR2 YNNKEL (reference sequence). The CDR3 sequence is CASRPTGLRSSGNTIYF. The CDR3 nucleotides are TGTGCCAGCAGGCCCACAGGGTTACGTTCGTCCGGAAACACCATATATTTT.

This clonotype appeared many times. The gene calls are TRBV6-5 and TRBJ2-7, with D tentatively TRBD2 (6 bases). CDR3 length equals 16 residues. CDR1 and CDR2 (germline): MNHEY, SVGAGI. V lost 2 bases and J lost 3, with 17 bases in between. The CDR3 loop is CASSYRYGLQDYEQYF. Written as DNA, the CDR3 is TGTGCCAGCAGTTACAGATACGGACTACAGGACTACGAGCAGTACTTC.

In this sample, this clonotype turned up many times. The rearrangement joins TRBV20-1 to TRBJ2-1, with TRBD2 identical over 7 bases. The CDR3 spans 17 residues. From germline, CDR1 is DFQATT and CDR2 SNEGSKA (reference sequence). The V gene end was trimmed by 0 bases and the J gene end by 1 base; junction bases not matched to a gene: 9. The CDR3 loop is CSARDYSGSGSYNEQFF. In DNA, the CDR3 is TGCAGTGCTAGAGATTATAGCGGGTCCGGGTCCTACAATGAGCAGTTCTTC.

The chain combines TRBV10-2 with TRBJ1-6, with D unresolved. The CDR3 totals 14 residues. Trimming pared 0 bases from V and 6 bases from J, leaving 6 bases between. CDR1 WSHSY and CDR2 SAAADI come from the germline V gene. This chain's CDR3 is CASSESGTNSPLHF. As DNA, the CDR3 is TGCGCCAGCAGTGAGTCTGGTACTAATTCACCCCTCCACTTT.

At least ten counts were recorded for this clonotype. The chain couples TRBV28 to TRBJ2-7; unclear D gene. CDR3 length: 13 amino acids. With 3 bases removed from V and 2 bases from J, the gap between germline ends came to 8 bases. Germline lookup yields CDR1 MDHEN and CDR2 SYDVKM. CDR3 coding DNA: TGTGCCAGCAGTTTCCCAGGTCCCTACGAGCAGTACTTC. Its protein product is CASSFPGPYEQYF.

The table lists this clonotype with many counts. This chain links TRBV6-2 or TRBV6-3 with TRBJ2-6; D is possibly TRBD2 (5 bases). The CDR3 runs to 18 residues. CDR1 is MNHEY, CDR2 SVGEGT, per germline. V was shortened by 0 bases and J by 1 base, with 13 bases between the two germline ends. For the CDR3, the DNA is TGTGCCAGCAGTTACTCACGAGGGATTGGGTCTGGGGCCAACGTCCTGACTTTC. Protein sequence: CASSYSRGIGSGANVLTF.

There are a few counts of this clonotype. This chain uses TRBV4-1 with TRBJ2-3; a possible D gene is TRBD1 (5 bases). CDR1 and CDR2 (germline): MGHRA, YSYEKL. The CDR3 totals 14 residues. The V end was cut by 1 base, the J end by 4 bases, with 9 bases between. The CDR3: CASSQVLGADTQYF. The DNA of the CDR3 is TGCGCCAGCAGCCAAGTCCTAGGGGCAGATACGCAGTATTTT.

This clonotype showed up just a few times. The chain couples TRBV28 to TRBJ2-7, with 8 bases identical to TRBD1. Germline V gene lookup returns CDR1 MDHEN and CDR2 SYDVKM. V dropped 5 bases and J dropped 6; count of bases not matched to a gene: 6. The CDR3 has 13 amino acids. This chain's CDR3 is CASSPDRETEQYF. In DNA form, the CDR3 reads TGTGCCAGCAGTCCGGACAGGGAGACCGAGCAGTACTTC.

This clonotype was counted between two and nine times. The chain links TRBV30 to TRBJ1-6; tentative D call: TRBD1 (6 bases). Germline loops: CDR1 GTSNPN, CDR2 SVGIG (reference sequence). The CDR3 has 15 amino acids. V was pared by 4 bases and J by 9 bases, with 19 bases between. The CDR3, as DNA: TGTGCCTGGAATCAAAGGGACACTGGGATTTCACCCCTCCACTTT. Amino acids: CAWNQRDTGISPLHF.

The gene calls are TRBV19 and TRBJ1-1; D not resolved. Germline loops: CDR1 LNHDA, CDR2 SQIVND (reference sequence). This CDR3 has 13 residues. Trimming cost V 6 bases and J 2 bases, with 10 bases left between them. The CDR3 region has the DNA TGTGCCAGTAGAGGCCGCAGCAACACTGAAGCTTTCTTT. This gives the protein CASRGRSNTEAFF. The entire variable domain, with the rest obtained from reference TRBV19 and TRBJ1-1, is as follows: DGGITQSPKYLFRKEGQNVTLSCEQNLNHDAMYWYRQDPGQGLRLIYYSQIVNDFQKGDIAEGYSVSREKKESFPLTVTSAQKNPTAFYLCASRGRSNTEAFFGQGTRLTVV.

This clonotype was found a few times. At one of its ends the junction is not consistent with the germline gene, which may arise from a read error. This rearrangement joins TRBV4-1 to TRBJ2-2; D tentatively fits TRBD1 or TRBD2 (5 bases each). Germline CDR1 reads MGHRA; CDR2 reads YSYEKL. The CDR3 has 13 amino acids. CDR3: CASSQEPLGELFF. Written as DNA, the CDR3 is TGCGCCAGCAGCCAAGAACCTCTGGGGGAACTGTTTTTT.

This clonotype was detected ten times or more. The chain uses TRBV24-1 and TRBJ1-2; 10 positions agree with TRBD1. Germline V gene lookup returns CDR1 KGHDR and CDR2 SFDVKD. The trim removed 10 bases at V and 7 bases at J, leaving 11 bases unmatched. CDR3 size: 14 residues. Written as DNA, the CDR3 is TGTGCCACGATTTCCGACAGGGGGCCGGTTGGCTACACCTTC. It codes for CATISDRGPVGYTF.